The clone carrying this T cell receptor (beta chain) was counted a few times. The antigen is unknown. Treatment meaning: approximately 9-day PBMC culture with coronavirus spike peptide pools or control peptides (ViraFEST assay). This specimen belongs to a study of vaccination and CD4 T cells after COVID-19. The Oncomine TCR Beta short-read assay was applied to DNA of cultured CD4+ T cells. TCRdb recomputed calls from the PCR reads with MiXCR, one row per CDR3 protein. The data hold about 15,000 distinct CDR3 sequences, with roughly 28% observed a single time. Sequenced input: cultured CD4+ T cells from blood. The receptor was derived from a human donor with COVID-19.

The CDR3 sequence is CASSKVTGGWGTDTQYF. As DNA, the CDR3 is TGTGCCAGCAGCAAAGTAACGGGAGGATGGGGCACAGATACGCAGTATTTT. V usage is TRBV21-1 and J usage is TRBJ2-3; TRBD2 reflects the table's D call only, with no check against the DNA. TRBV21-1 is marked as a pseudogene. This CDR3 spans 17 amino acids.